The 5 T cell receptor beta chains below were found in one sample sequenced in a study of identical twins. TCRdb independently ran MiXCR on the 5' RACE reads; one entry per CDR3 protein. The table includes hundreds of thousands of distinct CDR3 sequences, around 8.6% detected once. The sample was also linked to a second study, of yellow fever vaccine responses in identical twins.

Material for sequencing was PBMCs. The receptors originated from a woman younger than 35 in good health.

This clonotype was observed a few times. The junction differs from germline at one of its ends, possibly a read error. The chain recombines TRBV19 with TRBJ2-2; D is uncertain. The germline CDR1 and CDR2 sequences are LNHDA and SQIVND (reference sequence). The CDR3 totals 12 residues. CDR3: CASRAKTGELFF. For the CDR3, the DNA is TGTGCCAGTCGAGCGAAAACCGGGGAGCTGTTTTTT.

This clonotype was seen a few times. V gene TRBV7-2 combines with J gene TRBJ2-2; no reliable D call. Trimming took off 1 base at V and 4 bases at J, with 10 bases between the two ends. The CDR3 length is 15 residues. Per germline, CDR1 SGHTA and CDR2 FQGNSA. This chain's CDR3 is CASSLGLGGTGELFF. CDR3 nucleotides: TGTGCCAGCAGCTTAGGTTTAGGTGGCACCGGGGAGCTGTTTTTT.

The chain has TRBV4-3 and TRBJ1-5; 7 bases are a match to TRBD1. Per the germline V gene, CDR1 is LGHNA and CDR2 is YSLEER. V dropped 4 bases and J dropped 10; count of bases not matched to a gene: 7. The CDR3 is 13 residues long. The CDR3 protein is CASSPDRMGPQHF. As DNA, the CDR3 is TGCGCCAGCAGCCCGGACAGGATGGGACCCCAGCATTTT.

In this sample, this clonotype turned up a few times. V gene TRBV12-3 or TRBV12-4 combines with J gene TRBJ1-1; D is undetermined. The germline V and J ends were trimmed by 4 bases and 7 bases, with 10 bases remaining between them. This CDR3 spans 12 amino acids. This chain's CDR3 is CASSYPGFEAFF. The CDR3 DNA sequence: TGTGCCAGCAGTTATCCTGGTTTTGAAGCTTTCTTT.

This clonotype was picked up many times. The chain joins TRBV7-9 to TRBJ1-5; D possibly corresponds to TRBD1 (5 bases). The CDR3 contains 17 residues. Germline CDR1 and CDR2: SEHNR and FQNEAQ (reference sequence). With 1 base removed from V and 3 bases from J, the gap between germline ends came to 16 bases. In nucleotides, the CDR3 is TGTGCCAGCAGCTTAGATATCGGGAGAGGGACCAATCAGCCCCAGCATTTT. Its protein is CASSLDIGRGTNQPQHF. Variable domain in full (rest from reference TRBV7-9 and TRBJ1-5): DTGVSQNPRHKITKRGQNVTFRCDPISEHNRLYWYRQTLGQGPEFLTYFQNEAQLEKSRLLSDRFSAERPKGSFSTLEIQRTEQGDSAMYLCASSLDIGRGTNQPQHFGDGTRLSIL.